The clone carrying this T cell receptor (beta chain) was seen a few times. This CDR3 has 19 amino acids. CDR1 is SGHRS, CDR2 YFSETQ, per germline. With 4 bases removed from V and 4 bases from J, the gap between germline ends came to 27 bases. The sample originates from a study of response to subunit inactivated influenza vaccine. TCRdb recomputed calls from the RT-PCR reads with MiXCR, one row per CDR3 protein. This sample has 590,000 or so distinct CDR3 sequences, with 11% to 15% found just once. The origin of this receptor is a man aged 50 to 60 who received an inactivated influenza vaccine. The sample consisted of PBMCs from blood, taken 14 to 15 days before vaccination. The chain combines TRBV5-1 with TRBJ2-1; D tentatively reads TRBD1 or TRBD2 (5 bases each). The CDR3 DNA reads as TGCGCCAGCAGCGAAGACAGCAGAGGACTTGATCACATTTACAATGAGCAGTTCTTC. Amino acids: CASSEDSRGLDHIYNEQFF.